This record looks at one T cell receptor (beta chain) sequence and its context. The antigen remains undetermined. The source of the sample is a study of cytomegalovirus exposure and HLA in healthy donors. The PCR employed 60 Vbeta primers together with 13 Jbeta primers. Assay: immunoSEQ multiplex PCR; the TCRdb copy retains only in-frame clones and omits some. The sample includes under 200,000 clones, 70% to 80% of them seen just once. This CDR3 is built from 14 residues. Germline CDR1 and CDR2: SGHTS and YDEGEE. The V and J ends lost 0 bases and 5 bases respectively, with 12 bases between them. Overall study results and limits: Equally common other TCR beta chains were less clonally expanded than HLA-associated ones, a later analysis found.

The rearrangement links TRBV5-8 to TRBJ2-7, with unresolved D. The receptor was isolated from a man aged 45-60 years in good health and CMV-seropositive. The sample taken for sequencing was PBMCs. CDR3 coding DNA: TGTGCCAGCAGCTTGGCCCAACAGCTCCACGAGCAGTACTTC. The encoded protein is CASSLAQQLHEQYF.